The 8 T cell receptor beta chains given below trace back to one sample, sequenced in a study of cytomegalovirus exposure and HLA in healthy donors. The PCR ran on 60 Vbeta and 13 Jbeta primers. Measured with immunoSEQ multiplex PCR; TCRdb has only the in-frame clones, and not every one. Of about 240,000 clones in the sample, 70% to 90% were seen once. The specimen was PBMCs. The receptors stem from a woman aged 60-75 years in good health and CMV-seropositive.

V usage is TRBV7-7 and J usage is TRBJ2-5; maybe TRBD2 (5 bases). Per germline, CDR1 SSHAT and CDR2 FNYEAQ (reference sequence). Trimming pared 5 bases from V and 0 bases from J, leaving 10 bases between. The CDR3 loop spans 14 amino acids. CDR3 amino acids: CASSLSTNQETQYF. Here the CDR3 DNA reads TGTGCCAGCAGCCTATCGACTAACCAAGAGACCCAGTACTTC. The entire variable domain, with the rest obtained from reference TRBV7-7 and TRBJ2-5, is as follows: GAGVSQSPRYKVTKRGQDVTLRCDPISSHATLYWYQQALGQGPEFLTYFNYEAQPDKSGLPSDRFSAERPEGSISTLTIQRTEQRDSAMYRCASSLSTNQETQYFGPGTRLLVL.

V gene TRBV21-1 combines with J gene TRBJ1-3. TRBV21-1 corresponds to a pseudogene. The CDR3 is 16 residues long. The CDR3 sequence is CASSRRPGGSGNTIYF. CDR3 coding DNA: TGTGCCAGCAGCAGAAGGCCAGGAGGCTCTGGAAACACCATATATTTT.

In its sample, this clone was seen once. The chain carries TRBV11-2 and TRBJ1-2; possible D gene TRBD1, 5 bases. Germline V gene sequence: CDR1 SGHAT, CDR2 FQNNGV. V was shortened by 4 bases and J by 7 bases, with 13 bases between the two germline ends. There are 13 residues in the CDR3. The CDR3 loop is CASSYSGGVGYTF. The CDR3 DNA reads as TGTGCCAGCAGCTATAGTGGGGGGGTTGGCTACACCTTC.

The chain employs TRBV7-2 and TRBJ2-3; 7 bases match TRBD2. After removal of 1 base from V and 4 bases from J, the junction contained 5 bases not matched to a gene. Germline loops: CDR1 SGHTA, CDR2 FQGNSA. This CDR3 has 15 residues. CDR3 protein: CASSLVGGGADTQYF. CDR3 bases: TGTGCCAGCAGCTTAGTGGGGGGAGGGGCAGATACGCAGTATTTT.

CDR3 sequence: CASRVGGSYEQYF. For the CDR3, the DNA is TGTGCCAGTAGGGTTGGAGGGTCCTACGAGCAGTACTTC. The V gene is TRBV28, the J gene TRBJ2-7, with D maybe TRBD2 (6 bases). There are 13 residues in the CDR3. Germline assignment: CDR1 MDHEN and CDR2 SYDVKM. Between the trimmed V and J ends, which lost 9 bases and 1 base, there was a span of 13 bases.

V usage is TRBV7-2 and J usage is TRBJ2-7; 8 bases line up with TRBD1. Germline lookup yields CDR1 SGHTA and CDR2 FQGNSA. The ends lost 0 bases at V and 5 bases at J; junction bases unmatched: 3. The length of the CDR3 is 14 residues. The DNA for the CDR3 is TGTGCCAGCAGCTTAGCGTCAGGGGGCCACGAGCAGTACTTC. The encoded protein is CASSLASGGHEQYF.

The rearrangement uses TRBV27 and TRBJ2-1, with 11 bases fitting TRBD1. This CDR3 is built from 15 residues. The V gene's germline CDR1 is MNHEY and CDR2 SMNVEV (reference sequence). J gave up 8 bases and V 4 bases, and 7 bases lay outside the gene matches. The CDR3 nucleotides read TGTGCCAGCAGTTCATCGGGACAGGGGGGTTATGAGCAGTTCTTC. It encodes CASSSSGQGGYEQFF.

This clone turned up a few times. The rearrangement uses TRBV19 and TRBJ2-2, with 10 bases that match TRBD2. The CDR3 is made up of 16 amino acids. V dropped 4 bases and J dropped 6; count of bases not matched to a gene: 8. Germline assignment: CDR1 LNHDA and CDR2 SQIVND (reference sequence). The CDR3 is CASSSPGLAGAGELFF. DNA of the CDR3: TGTGCCAGTAGTAGCCCCGGGCTAGCGGGAGCCGGGGAGCTGTTTTTT.